The 30 T cell receptor beta chains given below trace back to one sample, sequenced in a study of cytomegalovirus exposure and HLA in healthy donors. The PCR employed 60 Vbeta primers together with 13 Jbeta primers. Clones were read by immunoSEQ multiplex PCR, and TCRdb kept only the in-frame ones, dropping some. The repertoire holds about 150,000 clones, with over 65% as singletons. Specimen: PBMCs. The receptors were gathered from a man between 40 and 49 years old in good health and CMV-seropositive.

DNA for the CDR3: TGTGCCAGCAGTGAAGGACTTCGGGAGACCCAGTACTTC. This gives the protein CASSEGLRETQYF. The chain couples TRBV27 to TRBJ2-5; D may be TRBD2 (5 bases). This CDR3 is 13 amino acids long. The germline CDR1 and CDR2 sequences are MNHEY and SMNVEV (reference sequence). The ends were cut back, 5 bases at V and 5 bases at J, with 12 bases in the middle.

Written as DNA, the CDR3 is TGTGCCGGTCAAGCAGTACAGACAAGAGCAACTAATGAAAAACTGTTTTTT. Translated: CAGQAVQTRATNEKLFF. The chain is built from TRBV2 and TRBJ1-4; D not certain. V shed 11 bases and J shed 0 bases, with 22 bases lying between them. Per the germline V gene, CDR1 is SNHLY and CDR2 is FYNNEI. The CDR3 is 17 amino acids. The variable domain in full, with the rest retrieved from reference TRBV2 and TRBJ1-4, is EPEVTQTPSHQVTQMGQEVILRCVPISNHLYFYWYRQILGQKVEFLVSFYNNEISEKSEIFDDQFSVERPDGSNFTLKIRSTKLEDSAMYFCAGQAVQTRATNEKLFFGSGTQLSVL.

This chain connects TRBV7-6 to TRBJ2-7, with TRBD1 identical over 8 bases. This CDR3 is built from 13 residues. Germline V lookup: CDR1 SGHVS, CDR2 FNYEAQ. V lost 3 bases, J lost 3 bases, and 1 base stayed unmatched. The CDR3 bases are TGTGCCAGCAGCTTTGGACAGGGCTACGAGCAGTACTTC. The encoded protein is CASSFGQGYEQYF.

The V call is TRBV5-4, the J call TRBJ2-7; D is perhaps TRBD2 (6 bases). Trimming shortened V by 4 bases and J by 2 bases, and 16 bases separated the two germline ends. Germline CDR1 reads SGHNT; CDR2 reads YYREEE (reference sequence). The CDR3 contains 15 residues. The CDR3 region has the DNA TGTGCCAGCAGCCCGGTCGGCGGGATTGCCTACGAGCAGTACTTC. Translating gives CASSPVGGIAYEQYF.

This rearrangement joins TRBV2 to TRBJ1-1; TRBD1 aligns across 9 bases. This CDR3 region has 15 residues. CDR1 is SNHLY and CDR2 is FYNNEI in the germline V gene. The V and J ends lost 8 bases and 3 bases, in that order; junction bases with no gene match: 10. Written as DNA, the CDR3 is TGTGCCAGCGTAGGGACAGGGTGGTTCGACACTGAAGCTTTCTTT. It specifies CASVGTGWFDTEAFF.

The V and J genes are TRBV5-1 and TRBJ1-1; TRBD1 is a possible D gene (5 bases). This CDR3 contains 15 residues. CDR1 SGHRS and CDR2 YFSETQ come from the germline V gene. Trimming took off 0 bases at V and 5 bases at J, with 14 bases between the two ends. CDR3 residues: CASSLASGGVTEAFF. CDR3 in DNA: TGCGCCAGCAGCTTGGCCTCGGGGGGAGTAACTGAAGCTTTCTTT.

This clone is a singleton in its sample. The rearrangement uses TRBV7-3 and TRBJ2-1, with a tentative D call TRBD2 (6 bases). V lost 5 bases and J lost 5, with 10 bases in between. This CDR3 is 13 amino acids long. Germline assignment: CDR1 SGHTA and CDR2 FQGTGA. The CDR3 loop reads CASSLGTHNEQFF. The CDR3 bases are TGTGCCAGCAGCCTCGGGACTCACAATGAGCAGTTCTTC.

This chain links TRBV5-4 with TRBJ1-2, with D possibly TRBD1 on 6 matching bases. V was clipped by 5 bases and J by 8 bases, with 16 bases between them. This CDR3 contains 13 residues. The V gene's germline CDR1 is SGHNT and CDR2 YYREEE (reference sequence). The CDR3 DNA reads as TGTGCCAGCAGTCTGGACAGCCTTGGGGGCTACACCTTC. It yields the protein CASSLDSLGGYTF.

This sequence joins TRBV19 and TRBJ2-7, with 8 bases aligning to TRBD2. The CDR3 runs to 14 residues. Germline CDR1 LNHDA, CDR2 SQIVND (reference sequence). With 4 bases clipped from V and 2 bases from J, the junction kept 4 bases outside the gene matches. CDR3 DNA: TGTGCCAGTAGTAGAGGAGCGGGAGCCTACGAGCAGTACTTC. As protein: CASSRGAGAYEQYF. The full variable domain, its missing parts supplied by reference TRBV19 and TRBJ2-7, is DGGITQSPKYLFRKEGQNVTLSCEQNLNHDAMYWYRQDPGQGLRLIYYSQIVNDFQKGDIAEGYSVSREKKESFPLTVTSAQKNPTAFYLCASSRGAGAYEQYFGPGTRLTVT.

This clone occurred once. The gene calls are TRBV4-3 and TRBJ2-7; perhaps TRBD1 as D (6 bases). CDR3 size: 14 residues. Deletions cut 5 bases from V and 0 bases from J, with 11 bases between. CDR1 is LGHNA, CDR2 YSLEER, per germline. CDR3 amino acids: CASSTRQDSYEQYF. In nucleotides, the CDR3 is TGCGCCAGCAGCACGAGACAGGACTCCTACGAGCAGTACTTC.

The chain combines TRBV7-2 with TRBJ2-7; the D gene is possibly TRBD1 (5 bases). The germline gives CDR1 SGHTA, CDR2 FQGNSA. This CDR3 spans 15 amino acids. Deletions cut 5 bases from V and 5 bases from J, with 19 bases between. CDR3 loop: CASSVLGPGSDEQYF. The DNA of the CDR3 is TGTGCCAGCAGCGTATTGGGGCCTGGGTCAGACGAGCAGTACTTC.

V gene TRBV5-4 combines with J gene TRBJ2-7; 13 bases align to TRBD2. CDR1 and CDR2 from the germline V gene are SGHNT and YYREEE (reference sequence). The CDR3 has 14 amino acids. The V segment lost 4 bases and the J segment 4 bases; nucleotides outside the gene matches: 2. CDR3 residues: CASSPTSGRYEQYF. The CDR3 nucleotides read TGTGCCAGCAGCCCGACTAGCGGGAGGTACGAGCAGTACTTC.

This rearrangement joins TRBV28 to TRBJ2-1; D is unresolved. The germline gives CDR1 MDHEN, CDR2 SYDVKM. This CDR3 is built from 13 residues. The germline V and J ends were trimmed by 8 bases and 5 bases, with 13 bases remaining between them. The CDR3 spells CASLPTLHNEQFF. DNA of the CDR3: TGTGCCAGCTTACCAACTTTACACAATGAGCAGTTCTTC.

V usage is TRBV2 and J usage is TRBJ1-3, with D hard to call. The germline CDR1 and CDR2 sequences are SNHLY and FYNNEI. With 5 bases removed from V and 0 bases from J, the gap between germline ends came to 14 bases. The CDR3 runs to 16 residues. The CDR3 DNA follows: TGTGCCAGCAGTTCATCGACACCTGACTCTGGAAACACCATATATTTT. Amino acids: CASSSSTPDSGNTIYF.

The CDR3 sequence: CASSRDRGYEQYF. In nucleotides, the CDR3 is TGTGCCAGCAGTCGGGACAGGGGGTACGAGCAGTACTTC. The genes are TRBV7-2 and TRBJ2-7, with TRBD1 identical over 11 bases. V lost 6 bases and J lost 4; bases outside the gene matches: 2. Germline lookup yields CDR1 SGHTA and CDR2 FQGNSA. The CDR3 has 13 residues.

The chain combines TRBV7-2 with TRBJ2-1, with D perhaps TRBD1 (5 bases). The V end lost 5 bases, the J end lost 6 bases, and 17 bases lay between the germline ends. Germline V CDR1 and CDR2: SGHTA, FQGNSA. CDR3 length: 15 amino acids. CDR3 amino acids: CASSIRGPPSNEQFF. CDR3 sequence (DNA): TGTGCCAGCAGCATTAGGGGCCCCCCTAGCAATGAGCAGTTCTTC.

The chain is built from TRBV19 and TRBJ2-3, with 10 bases matching TRBD1. The CDR3 has 14 amino acids. Germline CDR1 is LNHDA and CDR2 is SQIVND (reference sequence). V lost 8 bases and J lost 4; bases outside the gene matches: 6. CDR3 region: CASSDRGRPDTQYF. DNA of the CDR3: TGTGCCAGTTCCGACAGGGGGCGTCCAGATACGCAGTATTTT.

The V call is TRBV2, the J call TRBJ2-2; 8 positions match TRBD1. The germline V gene has CDR1 SNHLY and CDR2 FYNNEI. The CDR3 runs 15 residues. V lost 5 bases to trimming and J lost 4 bases; unmatched junction nucleotides: 6. The CDR3 here is CASSMQGALTGELFF. The CDR3 region has the DNA TGTGCCAGCAGTATGCAGGGGGCGCTCACCGGGGAGCTGTTTTTT.

The count of this clone is one. This chain joins TRBV12-5 and TRBJ2-1; D not resolved. The germline CDR1 and CDR2 sequences are LGHNT and FRNRAP. The length of the CDR3 is 12 residues. V lost 3 bases, J lost 15 bases, and 15 bases lay in between. DNA of the CDR3: TGTGCTAGTGGTTTAGACACCGCACGTCTGTTCTTC. This codes for CASGLDTARLFF.

V and J are TRBV27 and TRBJ2-3; TRBD2 matches at 11 bases. The CDR3 is 16 residues long. Germline V gene data show CDR1 as MNHEY and CDR2 as SMNVEV (reference sequence). With V trimmed by 5 bases and J by 4 bases, 8 bases remained unmatched. CDR3: CASSHIAGGGPDTQYF. In DNA, the CDR3 is TGTGCCAGCAGTCACATAGCGGGAGGGGGGCCAGATACGCAGTATTTT.

This clone was observed a handful of times. The chain has TRBV5-8 and TRBJ2-4; possibly TRBD2 for D (6 bases). The V end lost 0 bases, the J end lost 7 bases, and 14 bases lay between the germline ends. The CDR3 runs 15 residues. Germline lookup yields CDR1 SGHTS and CDR2 YDEGEE. CDR3 in amino acids: CASSLVRAGANIQYF. CDR3 DNA: TGTGCCAGCAGCTTGGTTCGAGCGGGTGCCAACATTCAGTACTTC.

The chain has TRBV7-9 and TRBJ1-1; no clear D. Germline CDR1 and CDR2: SEHNR and FQNEAQ (reference sequence). V shed 1 base and J shed 7 bases, with 4 bases lying between them. The CDR3 covers 11 residues. As DNA, the CDR3 is TGTGCCAGCAGCTTAGGCAGTGAAGCTTTCTTT. Its protein is CASSLGSEAFF.

The J gene is TRBJ2-5, the V gene TRBV14; D perhaps matches TRBD1 (5 bases). Matching the DNA end better, TRBJ2-7 makes the J call doubtful. From germline, CDR1 is SGHDN and CDR2 FVKESK. The length of the CDR3 is 20 residues. CDR3: CASSQAWTPVFSGKNYEQYF. The CDR3 DNA reads TGTGCCAGCAGCCAAGCTTGGACACCGGTATTCTCGGGCAAGAACTACGAGCAGTACTTC.

The chain links TRBV28 to TRBJ2-1; the D gene is possibly TRBD2 (5 bases). CDR3 length: 13 residues. Germline lookup yields CDR1 MDHEN and CDR2 SYDVKM. The germline V and J ends were trimmed by 2 bases and 5 bases, with 7 bases remaining between them. CDR3 sequence (DNA): TGTGCCAGCAGTTTACCGGGGAACAATGAGCAGTTCTTC. It is translated as CASSLPGNNEQFF.

This chain joins TRBV27 and TRBJ1-2; D gene unclear. This CDR3 comprises 14 residues. Germline V CDR1 and CDR2: MNHEY, SMNVEV (reference sequence). Trimming pared 4 bases from V and 8 bases from J, leaving 17 bases between. CDR3 sequence: CASSSTGVVKGYTF. The DNA of the CDR3 is TGTGCCAGCAGTTCCACCGGGGTGGTAAAAGGCTACACCTTC.

This chain joins TRBV6-5 and TRBJ2-5; D remains unclear. There are 13 residues in the CDR3. Germline V CDR1 and CDR2: MNHEY, SVGAGI. Trimming took 5 bases from V and 2 from J, leaving 9 bases between them. CDR3 loop: CASSPGPQETQYF. For the CDR3, the DNA is TGTGCCAGCAGTCCGGGTCCACAAGAGACCCAGTACTTC.

This clone was seen once. The rearrangement links TRBV28 to TRBJ1-6, with 9 bases identical to TRBD1. CDR1 is MDHEN, CDR2 SYDVKM, per germline. The ends lost 5 bases at V and 3 bases at J; junction bases unmatched: 2. There are 15 residues in the CDR3. CDR3 in amino acids: CASSGGQGYNSPLHF. In DNA, the CDR3 is TGTGCCAGCAGTGGGGGACAGGGCTATAATTCACCCCTCCACTTT. The variable domain in full, with the rest retrieved from reference TRBV28 and TRBJ1-6, is DVKVTQSSRYLVKRTGEKVFLECVQDMDHENMFWYRQDPGLGLRLIYFSYDVKMKEKGDIPEGYSVSREKKERFSLILESASTNQTSMYLCASSGGQGYNSPLHFGNGTRLTVT.

V gene TRBV9 combines with J gene TRBJ2-3, with 12 bases aligning to TRBD2. Looked up from germline, CDR1 is SGDLS and CDR2 is YYNGEE. J gave up 1 base and V 4 bases, and 4 bases lay outside the gene matches. This CDR3 is built from 16 residues. CDR3 in DNA: TGTGCCAGCAGCCCGGGACTAGCGGGCCGCACAGATACGCAGTATTTT. Amino acid sequence: CASSPGLAGRTDTQYF.

The chain couples TRBV11-2 to TRBJ2-5, with 11 bases that match TRBD2. The CDR3 has 17 residues. CDR1 SGHAT and CDR2 FQNNGV come from the germline V gene. V lost 0 bases and J lost 5; bases outside the gene matches: 8. CDR3 nucleotides: TGTGCCAGCAGCTTAGACGGTAGCGGGAGGGGAGGGGAGACCCAGTACTTC. As protein: CASSLDGSGRGGETQYF.

Here the CDR3 reads CASSLLGQGNYEQYF. The CDR3 DNA sequence: TGTGCCAGCAGTTTACTCGGACAGGGGAACTACGAGCAGTACTTC. The V and J genes are TRBV28 and TRBJ2-7; 9 bases are a match to TRBD1. The trim removed 2 bases at V and 3 bases at J, leaving 5 bases unmatched. The V gene's germline CDR1 is MDHEN and CDR2 SYDVKM. This CDR3 contains 15 residues.